The entry below gives a single T cell receptor beta chain sequence along with its context. Its antigen is unidentified. This specimen belongs to a study of Ad26.COV2.S vaccination and SARS-CoV-2 variants. Whole-study findings and limits: Placebo and vaccine recipients had non-spike TCR breadth that was similar.

The assay was immunoSEQ multiplex PCR, and TCRdb's table has in-frame clones only and misses some. The sample consists of about 320,000 clones, about 86% of them appearing once. Indicated treatment: roughly 18 received Ad26.COV2.S at low or high dose, single or two shots; 5 received placebo; per-sample allocation not given. Sampling was done on day 63 after the first vaccine or placebo injection. This Boston cohort included adults aged 18-55 years. Germline trimming cut 3 bases from V and 11 bases from J; bases unmatched to any gene: 11. Germline loops: CDR1 KGHSH, CDR2 LQKENI. The CDR3 length is 15 residues.

This clonotype originated in a person between 18 and 65 years old who received the Ad26.COV2.S COVID-19 vaccine or a placebo. Specimen: peripheral blood, collected in a trial of Ad26.COV2.S vaccine versus placebo. The chain has TRBV18 and TRBJ1-4; 8 bases map to TRBD1. The CDR3 DNA sequence: TGTGCCAGCTCACCGCTCCAGGGGGCTGAGTTGAAACTGTTTTTT. Translation: CASSPLQGAELKLFF.